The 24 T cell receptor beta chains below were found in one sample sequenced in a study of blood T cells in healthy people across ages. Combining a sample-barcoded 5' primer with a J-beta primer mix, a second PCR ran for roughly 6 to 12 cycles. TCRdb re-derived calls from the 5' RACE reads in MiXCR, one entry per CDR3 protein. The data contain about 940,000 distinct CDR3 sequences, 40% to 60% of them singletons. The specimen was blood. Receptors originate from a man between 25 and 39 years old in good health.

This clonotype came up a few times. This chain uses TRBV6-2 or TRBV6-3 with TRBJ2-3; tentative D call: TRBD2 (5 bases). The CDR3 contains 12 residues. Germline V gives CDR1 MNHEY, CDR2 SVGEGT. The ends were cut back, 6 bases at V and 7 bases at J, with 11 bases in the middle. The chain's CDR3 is CASSSSIYTQYF. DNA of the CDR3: TGTGCCAGCAGCTCTAGCATATATACGCAGTATTTT.

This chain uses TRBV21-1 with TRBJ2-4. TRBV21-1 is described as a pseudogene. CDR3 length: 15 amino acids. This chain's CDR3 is CASSKERLAKNIQYF. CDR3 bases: TGTGCCAGCAGCAAAGAGCGCTTAGCCAAAAACATTCAGTACTTC.

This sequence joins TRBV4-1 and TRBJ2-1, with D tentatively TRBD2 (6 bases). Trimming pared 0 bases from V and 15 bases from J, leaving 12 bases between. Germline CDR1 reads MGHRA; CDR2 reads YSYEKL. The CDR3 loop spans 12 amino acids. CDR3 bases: TGCGCCAGCAGCCAAGACGGAGGGCGCGGGTTCTTC. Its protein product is CASSQDGGRGFF.

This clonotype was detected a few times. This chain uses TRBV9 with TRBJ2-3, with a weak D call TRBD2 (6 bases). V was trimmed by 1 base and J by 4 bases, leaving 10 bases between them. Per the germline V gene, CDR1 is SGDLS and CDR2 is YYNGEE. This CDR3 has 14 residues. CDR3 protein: CASSVSLAPDTQYF. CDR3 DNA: TGTGCCAGCAGCGTATCTCTAGCGCCAGATACGCAGTATTTT.

CDR3 loop: CASSQWDSGGTDTQYF. CDR3 nucleotides: TGCGCCAGCAGCCAATGGGATAGCGGGGGCACAGATACGCAGTATTTT. The gene calls are TRBV4-1 and TRBJ2-3, with TRBD2 matching over 8 bases. Looked up from germline, CDR1 is MGHRA and CDR2 is YSYEKL. The CDR3 runs 16 residues. Trimming removed 2 bases from V and 1 base from J; junction bases left unmatched: 5.

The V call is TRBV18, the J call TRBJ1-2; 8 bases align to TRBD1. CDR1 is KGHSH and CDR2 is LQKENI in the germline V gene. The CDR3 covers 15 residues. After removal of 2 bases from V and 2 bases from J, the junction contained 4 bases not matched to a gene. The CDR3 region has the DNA TGTGCCAGCTCACCAGACAGGGGAAACAACTATGGCTACACCTTC. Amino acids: CASSPDRGNNYGYTF.

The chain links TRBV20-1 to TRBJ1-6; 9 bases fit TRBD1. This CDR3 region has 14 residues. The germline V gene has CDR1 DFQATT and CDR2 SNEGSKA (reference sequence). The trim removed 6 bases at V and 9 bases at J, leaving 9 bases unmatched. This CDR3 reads CSASPGQGTSPLHF. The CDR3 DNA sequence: TGCAGTGCGTCCCCGGGACAGGGAACTTCACCCCTCCACTTT.

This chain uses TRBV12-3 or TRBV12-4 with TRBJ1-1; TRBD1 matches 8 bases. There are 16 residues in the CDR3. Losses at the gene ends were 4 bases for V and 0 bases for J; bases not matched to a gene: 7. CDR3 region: CASSSRDRSLNTEAFF. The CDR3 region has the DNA TGTGCCAGCAGTTCCCGGGACAGGTCGTTGAACACTGAAGCTTTCTTT.

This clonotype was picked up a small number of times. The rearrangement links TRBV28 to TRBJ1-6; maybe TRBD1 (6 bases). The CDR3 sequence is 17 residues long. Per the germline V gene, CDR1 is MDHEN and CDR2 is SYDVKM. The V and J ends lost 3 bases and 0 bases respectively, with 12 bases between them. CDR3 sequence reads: CASSFSADSSYNSPLHF. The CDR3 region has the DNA TGTGCCAGCAGTTTTTCCGCGGACAGCTCCTATAATTCACCCCTCCACTTT.

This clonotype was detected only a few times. The CDR3 region is CASSFGGAGQPQHF. The CDR3 DNA follows: TGCGCCAGCAGCTTTGGAGGGGCGGGTCAGCCCCAGCATTTT. V is TRBV5-1 and J is TRBJ1-5; perhaps TRBD1 as D (5 bases). Per germline, CDR1 SGHRS and CDR2 YFSETQ. The CDR3 spans 14 residues. Trimming left V 2 bases short and J 6 bases short, with 12 bases between.

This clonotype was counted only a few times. The CDR3 DNA follows: TGCGCCAGCAGCCAAGATCCCAACAGGGTCGGCTTTAAGGACGAGCAGTACTTC. It translates to CASSQDPNRVGFKDEQYF. The V gene is TRBV4-3, the J gene TRBJ2-7; perhaps TRBD1 as D (6 bases). V lost 0 bases and J lost 5, with 23 bases in between. This CDR3 has 18 amino acids. Germline assignment: CDR1 LGHNA and CDR2 YSLEER.

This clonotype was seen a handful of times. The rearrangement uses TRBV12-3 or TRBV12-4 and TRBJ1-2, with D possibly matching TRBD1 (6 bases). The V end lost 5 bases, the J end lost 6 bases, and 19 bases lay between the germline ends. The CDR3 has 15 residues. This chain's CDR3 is CASSHILQGIDGYTF. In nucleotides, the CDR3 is TGTGCCAGCAGTCACATCCTACAGGGTATCGATGGCTACACCTTC.

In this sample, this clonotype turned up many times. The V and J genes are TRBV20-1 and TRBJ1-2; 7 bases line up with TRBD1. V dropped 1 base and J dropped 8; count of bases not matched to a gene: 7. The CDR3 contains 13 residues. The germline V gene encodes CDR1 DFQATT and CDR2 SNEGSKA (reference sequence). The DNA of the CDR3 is TGCAGTGCTAGAGGGGGCAGGACAGGAGGCTACACCTTC. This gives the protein CSARGGRTGGYTF.

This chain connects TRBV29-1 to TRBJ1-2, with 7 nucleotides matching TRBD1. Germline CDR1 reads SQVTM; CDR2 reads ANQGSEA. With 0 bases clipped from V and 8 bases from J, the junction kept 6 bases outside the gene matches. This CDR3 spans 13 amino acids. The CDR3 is CSVEELSGGGYTF. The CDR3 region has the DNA TGCAGCGTTGAAGAGCTGTCAGGGGGGGGCTACACCTTC.

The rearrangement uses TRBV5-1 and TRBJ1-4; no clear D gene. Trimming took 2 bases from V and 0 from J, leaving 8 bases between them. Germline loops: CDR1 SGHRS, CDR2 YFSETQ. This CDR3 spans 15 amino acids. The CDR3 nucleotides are TGCGCCAGCAGCTTTACAGCAGCAACTAATGAAAAACTGTTTTTT. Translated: CASSFTAATNEKLFF.

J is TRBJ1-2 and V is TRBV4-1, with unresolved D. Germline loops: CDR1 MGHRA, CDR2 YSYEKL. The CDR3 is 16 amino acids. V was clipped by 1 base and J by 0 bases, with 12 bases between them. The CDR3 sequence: CASSQGDISANYGYTF. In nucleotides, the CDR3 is TGCGCCAGCAGCCAAGGAGACATCTCCGCTAACTATGGCTACACCTTC.

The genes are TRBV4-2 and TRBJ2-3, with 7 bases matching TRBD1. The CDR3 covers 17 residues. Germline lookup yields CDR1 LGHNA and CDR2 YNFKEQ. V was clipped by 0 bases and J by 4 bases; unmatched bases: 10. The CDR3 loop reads CASSQDRRTGGPDTQYF. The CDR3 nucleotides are TGTGCCAGCAGCCAAGATAGACGGACAGGCGGTCCAGATACGCAGTATTTT.

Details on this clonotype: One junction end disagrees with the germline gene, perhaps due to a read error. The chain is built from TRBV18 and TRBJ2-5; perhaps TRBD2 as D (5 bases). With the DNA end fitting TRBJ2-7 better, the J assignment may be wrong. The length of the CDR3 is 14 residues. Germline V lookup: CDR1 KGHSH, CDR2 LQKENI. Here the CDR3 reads CAGSPRAPGYEQYF. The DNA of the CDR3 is TGTGCCGGCTCACCGCGGGCTCCTGGCTACGAGCAGTACTTC.

The CDR3 region is CASSLNVEQFF. The CDR3 nucleotides read TGTGCCAGCAGCTTGAACGTAGAGCAGTTCTTC. This chain uses TRBV5-6 with TRBJ2-1; no clear D gene. The CDR3 spans 11 residues. CDR1 is SGHDT and CDR2 is YYEEEE in the germline V gene. V gave up 1 base and J gave up 10 bases, with 6 bases separating them.

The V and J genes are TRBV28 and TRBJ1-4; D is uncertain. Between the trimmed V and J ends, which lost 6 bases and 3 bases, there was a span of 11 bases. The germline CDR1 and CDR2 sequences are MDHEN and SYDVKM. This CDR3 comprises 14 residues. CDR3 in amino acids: CASREATANEKLFF. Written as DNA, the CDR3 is TGTGCCAGCAGGGAAGCCACAGCTAATGAAAAACTGTTTTTT.

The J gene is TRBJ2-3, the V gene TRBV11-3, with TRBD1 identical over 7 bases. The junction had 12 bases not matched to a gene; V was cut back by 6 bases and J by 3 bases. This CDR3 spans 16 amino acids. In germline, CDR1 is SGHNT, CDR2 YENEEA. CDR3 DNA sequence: TGTGCCAGCAGTAAATTGACAGGGATTAGTACAGATACGCAGTATTTT. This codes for CASSKLTGISTDTQYF. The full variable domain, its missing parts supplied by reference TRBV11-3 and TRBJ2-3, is EAGVVQSPRYKIIEKKQPVAFWCNPISGHNTLYWYLQNLGQGPELLIRYENEEAVDDSQLPKDRFSAERLKGVDSTLKIQPAELGDSAVYLCASSKLTGISTDTQYFGPGTRLTVL.

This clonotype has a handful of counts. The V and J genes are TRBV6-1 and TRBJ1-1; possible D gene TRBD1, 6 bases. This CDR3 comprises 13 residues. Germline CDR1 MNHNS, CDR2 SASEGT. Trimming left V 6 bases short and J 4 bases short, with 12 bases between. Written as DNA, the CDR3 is TGTGCCAGCAGGGTGGACAGTCCCACTGAAGCTTTCTTT. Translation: CASRVDSPTEAFF.

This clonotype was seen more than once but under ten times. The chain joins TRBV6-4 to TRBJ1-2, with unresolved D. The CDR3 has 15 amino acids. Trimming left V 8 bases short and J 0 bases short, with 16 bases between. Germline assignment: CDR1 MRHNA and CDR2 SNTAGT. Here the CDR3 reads CASSPDAGTNYGYTF. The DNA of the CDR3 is TGTGCCAGCTCCCCGGACGCAGGAACTAACTATGGCTACACCTTC.

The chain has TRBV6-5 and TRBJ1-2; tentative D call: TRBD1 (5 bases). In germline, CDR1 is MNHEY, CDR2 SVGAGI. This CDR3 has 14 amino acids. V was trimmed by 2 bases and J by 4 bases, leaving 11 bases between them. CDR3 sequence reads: CASSYGAGAYGYTF. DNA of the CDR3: TGTGCCAGCAGTTACGGCGCCGGGGCCTATGGCTACACCTTC.